A selection of T cell receptor beta chains follows, all from one sample in a study of breast tumors, draining lymph nodes, adjacent tissues. TCRdb used MiXCR to reprocess the multiplex PCR reads, holding one entry per CDR3 protein. This table holds about 200,000 distinct CDR3 sequences, approximately 33% found once. The sequenced sample was axillary lymph node tissue. The receptors shown here come from a female donor with breast cancer. Some clones in this sample may be carry-over from other donors' samples. The CDR3 runs from the conserved cysteine through the conserved F or W. The D gene is left open where the match is weak. Clone size is given for some rows only: seen once, a few or many times, or a class if the clone is expanded.

>TRBV20-1|many|-|12|TRBJ2-7
TGCAGTGCTAGACTGGGCCGGTACGAGCAGTACTTC
CSARLGRYEQYF
>TRBV12-3/TRBV12-4|many|TRBD1|15|TRBJ1-4
TGTGCCAGCAGTTCCCTACAGGGGATTAGTGAAAAACTGTTTTTT
CASSSLQGISEKLFF
>TRBV9|many|-|14|TRBJ2-5
TGTGCCAGCAGCCCTGGACAGGGAGGGAAGACCCAGTACTTC
CASSPGQGGKTQYF
>TRBV7-7|-|-|14|TRBJ2-5
TGTGCTAGCAGCTTAGTGGGGGTCCTAGGGACCCAGTACTTC
CASSLVGVLGTQYF
>TRBV11-2|-|TRBD2|16|TRBJ2-1
TGTGCCAGCAGCCGGACTAGCGGGGGGGCAGTTTATGAGCAGTTCTTC
CASSRTSGGAVYEQFF
>TRBV5-1|few|TRBD2|17|TRBJ2-5
TGCGCCAGCAGCCCGGGACTAGCGGGGGGGCCTTCCGAGACCCAGTACTTC
CASSPGLAGGPSETQYF
>TRBV20-1|-|TRBD2|14|TRBJ2-7
TGCAGTGCTAGAGAAGCCAGGCGGGGGTCCGAGCAGTACTTC
CSAREARRGSEQYF
>TRBV10-2|many|-|13|TRBJ2-2
TGCGCCAGCAGTGAAGGGGGGCACGGGGAGCTGTTTTTT
CASSEGGHGELFF
>TRBV7-9|many|-|14|TRBJ2-3
TGTGCCAGCAGCTTAGGTACATACACAGATACGCAGTATTTT
CASSLGTYTDTQYF
>TRBV12-3/TRBV12-4|many|-|13|TRBJ2-2
TGTGCCAGCAGTTTCTATGGGAAGGGGGAGCTGTTTTTT
CASSFYGKGELFF
>TRBV28|-|-|12|TRBJ1-2
TGTGCCAGCAGTTCAGAAAACTATGGCTACACCTTC
CASSSENYGYTF
>TRBV29-1|-|TRBD1|16|TRBJ1-2
TGCAGCGTTGAAGATCAAGGGACAGGGACCGACTATGGCTACACCTTC
CSVEDQGTGTDYGYTF
>TRBV12-3/TRBV12-4|-|TRBD1|14|TRBJ1-5
TGTGCCAGCAGCCTGGACAGGGGAAGTCAGCCCCAGCATTTT
CASSLDRGSQPQHF
>TRBV7-2|many|-|15|TRBJ2-4
TGTGCCAGCAGCCCAGGAGGGGGTGCCAAAAACATTCAGTACTTC
CASSPGGGAKNIQYF
>TRBV7-8|many|-|12|TRBJ2-7
TGTGCCAGCAGTCAGGGGCCCTACGAGCAGTACTTC
CASSQGPYEQYF
>TRBV20-1|many|-|13|TRBJ2-1
TGCAGTGCTAGTTGGGGGGGCCCAAATGAGCAGTTCTTC
CSASWGGPNEQFF
>TRBV12-3/TRBV12-4|many|-|13|TRBJ1-4
TGTGCCAGCAGTTTCCCTAGCGTTGAAAAACTGTTTTTT
CASSFPSVEKLFF
>TRBV20-1|-|TRBD2|13|TRBJ2-5
TGCAGTGCTAGGAGACTAGCCGAAGAGACCCAGTACTTC
CSARRLAEETQYF
>TRBV6-2/TRBV6-3|many|TRBD2|17|TRBJ2-7
TGTGCCAGCACCCCAGGTAGGACTAGCGGGAGAGAGGACGAGCAGTACTTC
CASTPGRTSGREDEQYF
>TRBV19|-|TRBD2|16|TRBJ2-1
TGTGCCAGTATACCCTTCCGACTAGCGGGAGAGGTTGAGCAGTTCTTC
CASIPFRLAGEVEQFF
>TRBV20-1|-|-|11|TRBJ2-1
TGCAGTGCGGAGAACACCGGGGAGCCGTTTTTC
CSAENTGEPFF
>TRBV12-3/TRBV12-4|many|-|13|TRBJ1-6
TGTGCCAGCAGCCTCAGGGATGACTCACCCCTCCACTTT
CASSLRDDSPLHF
>TRBV20-1|many|-|14|TRBJ1-5
TGCAGTGCTAGCGAGTGGGCTGGCAATCAGCCCCAGCATTTT
CSASEWAGNQPQHF
>TRBV27|-|-|13|TRBJ2-7
TGTGCCAGCAGTCCCTTACAGGACTACGAGCAGTACTTC
CASSPLQDYEQYF
>TRBV19|-|TRBD1|14|TRBJ1-4
TGTGCCAGTACTGACGGACAGGGTAGTGAAAAACTGTTTTTT
CASTDGQGSEKLFF
>TRBV6-1|many|-|14|TRBJ2-1
TGTGCCAGCTGTGAGACAGCCGCCTACAATGAGCAGTTCTTC
CASCETAAYNEQFF
>TRBV12-3/TRBV12-4|-|-|16|TRBJ2-3
TGTGCCAGCAGTTCCCCAGGGCAGCGGAACACAGATACGCAGTGTTTT
CASSSPGQRNTDTQCF
>TRBV7-3|few|TRBD1|15|TRBJ1-1
TGTGCCAGCAGCCCCGCTGGGACAGGGGGAACTGAAGCTTTCTTT
CASSPAGTGGTEAFF
>TRBV30|many|-|11|TRBJ2-5
TGTGCCTGGAGTTCAGGGAAGACCCAGTACTTC
CAWSSGKTQYF
>TRBV20-1|once|TRBD1|14|TRBJ2-3
TGCAGTGCCTCCCGGGACAGGAGCACAGATACGCAGTATTTT
CSASRDRSTDTQYF
>TRBV4-2|-|-|15|TRBJ1-5
TGTGCCAGCAGCCCCGGCGGGGCAGGCAATCAGCCCCAGCATTTT
CASSPGGAGNQPQHF
>TRBV7-2|-|-|15|TRBJ2-3
TGTGCCAGCAGAGGTTTTCAGGGGGGGGAAAATACGCAGTATTTT
CASRGFQGGENTQYF
>TRBV4-3|-|-|21|TRBJ2-6
TGCGCCAGCAGCCAAGAGTCCTCTTTAACTCACGAACAGGGACAAGCCAACGTCCTGACTTTC
CASSQESSLTHEQGQANVLTF
>TRBV29-1|once|-|12|TRBJ1-2
TGCAGCTTGGAGGGCAGTCCCTATGGCTACACCTTC
CSLEGSPYGYTF
>TRBV29-1|-|-|12|TRBJ1-2
TGCAGCTTGGACCAGGCGGGCTATGGCTACACCTTC
CSLDQAGYGYTF
>TRBV18|many|-|13|TRBJ2-7
TGTGCCAGCTCACCGTTTGGGCAGGACGAGCAGTACTTC
CASSPFGQDEQYF
>TRBV5-8|many|-|15|TRBJ2-5
TGTGCCAGCAGCCGGGCGACTGCAGCCCGGGAGACCCAGTACTTC
CASSRATAARETQYF
>TRBV2|many|TRBD2|15|TRBJ2-7
TGTGCCAGCAGTGAAGAGGTAGCGGGAGATTACGAGCAGTACTTC
CASSEEVAGDYEQYF
>TRBV30|once|-|13|TRBJ2-3
TGTGCCTTATTGACAGTTAGCACAGATACGCAGTATTTT
CALLTVSTDTQYF
>TRBV19|many|-|12|TRBJ1-2
TGTGCCAGTAGTATCGGACGGTATGGCTACACCTTC
CASSIGRYGYTF
>TRBV20-1|many|TRBD2|14|TRBJ2-1
TGCAGTGGTCAGCGGGGGGGATCCAACAATGAGCAGTTCTTC
CSGQRGGSNNEQFF
>TRBV20-1|many|TRBD2|13|TRBJ2-1
TGCAGTGCAGCGGGACTAGCCTTCAATGAGCAGTTCTTC
CSAAGLAFNEQFF
>TRBV11-2|many|TRBD2|16|TRBJ2-1
TGTGCCAGCAGCCCCCCGGGACTAGCGGGGAGCAATGAGCAGTTCTTC
CASSPPGLAGSNEQFF